The 11 T cell receptor beta chains below were found in one sample sequenced in a study of blood T cell repertoires in COVID-19. Generated by immunoSEQ multiplex PCR, the TCRdb table keeps only in-frame clones and is missing some. The sample has almost 200,000 clones, about 90% seen once. The material sequenced was peripheral blood. Source of these receptors: a woman between 65 and 79 years old with acute or convalescent COVID-19.

The V gene is TRBV27, the J gene TRBJ2-2; 10 nucleotides line up with TRBD2. The CDR3 is 16 amino acids. Germline V gives CDR1 MNHEY, CDR2 SMNVEV (reference sequence). The V gene end was trimmed by 3 bases and the J gene end by 6 bases; junction bases not matched to a gene: 7. The CDR3, as DNA: TGTGCCAGCAGTTTCATCAGCGGGAGGGGGGCCGGGGAGCTGTTTTTT. Protein: CASSFISGRGAGELFF.

The genes are TRBV9 and TRBJ2-3; TRBD1 agrees at 9 bases. The CDR3 covers 15 residues. The germline V gene has CDR1 SGDLS and CDR2 YYNGEE. The ends lost 1 base at V and 1 base at J; junction bases unmatched: 1. CDR3 in amino acids: CASSVWDRGTDTQYF. Written as DNA, the CDR3 is TGTGCCAGCAGCGTATGGGACAGGGGCACAGATACGCAGTATTTT.

This chain connects TRBV9 to TRBJ2-7; 7 positions agree with TRBD1. Germline V gene lookup returns CDR1 SGDLS and CDR2 YYNGEE. V lost 0 bases, J lost 4 bases, and 13 bases stayed unmatched. CDR3 length: 17 residues. The CDR3: CASSVGGLGTAIYEQYF. The CDR3 DNA sequence: TGTGCCAGCAGCGTAGGGGGCCTGGGGACAGCTATATACGAGCAGTACTTC.

The rearrangement links TRBV5-1 to TRBJ1-3; no clear D. Per germline, CDR1 SGHRS and CDR2 YFSETQ. This CDR3 has 15 residues. The V end was cut by 0 bases, the J end by 0 bases, with 7 bases between. The CDR3 bases are TGCGCCAGCAGCTTGGAGCCCAACTCTGGAAACACCATATATTTT. Its translation: CASSLEPNSGNTIYF. The complete variable domain, with remaining parts taken from reference TRBV5-1 and TRBJ1-3, reads KAGVTQTPRYLIKTRGQQVTLSCSPISGHRSVSWYQQTPGQGLQFLFEYFSETQRNKGNFPGRFSGRQFSNSRSEMNVSTLELGDSALYLCASSLEPNSGNTIYFGEGSWLTVV.

V is TRBV7-2 and J is TRBJ1-2; D may be TRBD1 (6 bases). This CDR3 is 16 amino acids long. Trimming took 5 bases from V and 4 from J, leaving 20 bases between them. Germline values: CDR1 SGHTA, CDR2 FQGNSA. The CDR3: CASSTTVGHLSYGYTF. In DNA, the CDR3 is TGTGCCAGCAGCACCACAGTGGGACACCTGAGCTATGGCTACACCTTC.

The J gene is TRBJ2-2, the V gene TRBV7-2; TRBD1 aligns across 10 bases. The germline V gene has CDR1 SGHTA and CDR2 FQGNSA. The CDR3 runs to 14 residues. J gave up 6 bases and V 5 bases, and 3 bases lay outside the gene matches. The CDR3 DNA reads TGTGCCAGCAGCCCGGACAGGGGGTCCGGGGAGCTGTTTTTT. It codes for CASSPDRGSGELFF.

This clone was observed a few times. This rearrangement joins TRBV28 to TRBJ1-4; TRBD1 matches 8 bases. The ends lost 6 bases at V and 7 bases at J; junction bases unmatched: 7. This CDR3 has 14 amino acids. Germline CDR1 and CDR2: MDHEN and SYDVKM. CDR3 residues: CASSKQGAPEKLFF. CDR3 coding DNA: TGTGCCAGCAGCAAGCAGGGGGCGCCTGAAAAACTGTTTTTT.

The chain has TRBV29-1 and TRBJ1-1, with D unclear. V lost 5 bases to trimming and J lost 4 bases, with 17 bases between them. The germline CDR1 and CDR2 sequences are SQVTM and ANQGSEA. CDR3 length: 14 residues. The CDR3 reads CSVRVGQVFTEAFF. The CDR3 coding sequence is TGCAGCGTTCGTGTGGGCCAGGTTTTCACTGAAGCTTTCTTT.

This chain joins TRBV7-2 and TRBJ1-2; possible D gene TRBD1, 5 bases. CDR3 size: 13 residues. The germline V and J ends were trimmed by 5 bases and 4 bases, with 11 bases remaining between them. The germline V gene encodes CDR1 SGHTA and CDR2 FQGNSA. The CDR3 reads CASSLTAFYGYTF. The CDR3 nucleotides read TGTGCCAGCAGCCTGACAGCTTTCTATGGCTACACCTTC.

V is TRBV6-5 and J is TRBJ2-3, with 9 bases that match TRBD1. Germline lookup yields CDR1 MNHEY and CDR2 SVGAGI. The CDR3 length is 14 residues. V shed 4 bases, J shed 7 bases, and the junction held 6 bases outside the gene matches. CDR3 residues: CASSFGQGRHTQYF. CDR3 sequence (DNA): TGTGCCAGCAGTTTTGGACAGGGGCGGCATACGCAGTATTTT.

The rearrangement joins TRBV19 to TRBJ1-4; D is perhaps TRBD1 (5 bases). The CDR3 is 16 residues long. With 4 bases removed from V and 4 bases from J, the gap between germline ends came to 16 bases. CDR1 is LNHDA, CDR2 SQIVND, per germline (reference sequence). The CDR3 here is CASSSGLTAFNEKLFF. For the CDR3, the DNA is TGTGCCAGTAGTAGCGGATTGACAGCTTTTAATGAAAAACTGTTTTTT. The full variable domain, completed using reference TRBV19 and TRBJ1-4, is DGGITQSPKYLFRKEGQNVTLSCEQNLNHDAMYWYRQDPGQGLRLIYYSQIVNDFQKGDIAEGYSVSREKKESFPLTVTSAQKNPTAFYLCASSSGLTAFNEKLFFGSGTQLSVL.